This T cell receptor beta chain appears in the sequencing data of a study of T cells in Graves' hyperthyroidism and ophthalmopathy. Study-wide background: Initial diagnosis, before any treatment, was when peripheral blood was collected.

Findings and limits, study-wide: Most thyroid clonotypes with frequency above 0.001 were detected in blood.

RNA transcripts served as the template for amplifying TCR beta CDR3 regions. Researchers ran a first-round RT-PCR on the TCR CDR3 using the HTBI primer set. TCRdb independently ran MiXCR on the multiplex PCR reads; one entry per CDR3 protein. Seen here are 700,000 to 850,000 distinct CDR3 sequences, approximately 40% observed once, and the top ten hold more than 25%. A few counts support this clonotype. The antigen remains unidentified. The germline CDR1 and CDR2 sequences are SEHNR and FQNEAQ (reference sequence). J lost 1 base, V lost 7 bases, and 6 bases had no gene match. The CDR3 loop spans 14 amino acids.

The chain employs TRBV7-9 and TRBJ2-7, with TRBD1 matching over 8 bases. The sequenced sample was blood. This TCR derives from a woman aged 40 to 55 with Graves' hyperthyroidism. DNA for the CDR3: TGTGCCAGCACCCAGGGGACAGGATCCTACGAGCAGTACTTC. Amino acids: CASTQGTGSYEQYF.